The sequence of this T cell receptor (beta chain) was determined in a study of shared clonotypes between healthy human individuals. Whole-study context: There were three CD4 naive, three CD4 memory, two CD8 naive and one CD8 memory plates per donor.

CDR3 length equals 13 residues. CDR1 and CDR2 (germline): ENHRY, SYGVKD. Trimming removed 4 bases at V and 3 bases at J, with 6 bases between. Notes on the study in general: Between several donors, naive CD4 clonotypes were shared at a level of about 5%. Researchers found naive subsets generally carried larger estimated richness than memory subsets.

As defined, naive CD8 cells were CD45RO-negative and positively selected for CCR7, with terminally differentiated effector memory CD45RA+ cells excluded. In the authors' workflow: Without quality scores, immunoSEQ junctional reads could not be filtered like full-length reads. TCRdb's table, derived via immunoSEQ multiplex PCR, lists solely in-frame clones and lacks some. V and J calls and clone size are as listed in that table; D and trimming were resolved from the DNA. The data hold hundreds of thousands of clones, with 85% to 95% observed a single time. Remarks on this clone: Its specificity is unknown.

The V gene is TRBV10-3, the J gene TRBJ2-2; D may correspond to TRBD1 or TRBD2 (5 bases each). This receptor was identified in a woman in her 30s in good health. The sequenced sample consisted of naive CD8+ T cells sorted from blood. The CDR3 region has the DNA TGTGCCATCAGTGTGGGGGACACCGGGGAGCTGTTTTTT. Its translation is CAISVGDTGELFF.